This entry concerns a single T cell receptor (beta chain). Its antigen is as yet unknown. This entry is derived from a study of radiotherapy plus CTLA-4 blockade in lung cancer. The V end was cut by 0 bases, the J end by 3 bases, with 13 bases between. This CDR3 contains 16 residues. The germline V gene encodes CDR1 SGHDT and CDR2 YYEEEE. Overall study findings and caveats: Expansion of tumor-derived TCR clones was observed in blood after radiotherapy plus ipilimumab. Best predicting response, reportedly, were early blood T cell clone dynamics, with interferon-beta.

The protocol was immunoSEQ multiplex PCR, while the TCRdb copy is restricted to in-frame clones and leaves out a portion. The table lists more than 50,000 clones, approximately 76% of them singletons. The chain links TRBV5-6 to TRBJ1-5; a possible D gene is TRBD1 (6 bases). The receptor was isolated from a human donor with non-small cell lung cancer who had a complete response to radiotherapy plus ipilimumab. The input for sequencing was peripheral blood, taken from a patient treated with radiotherapy plus ipilimumab. In nucleotides, the CDR3 is TGTGCCAGCAGCTTGGGTCGGGGGGCGAACAATCAGCCCCAGCATTTT. As protein: CASSLGRGANNQPQHF.